These T cell receptor beta chains were read from a single sample in a study of blood T cells in healthy people across ages. MiXCR, applied by TCRdb to the 5' RACE reads, yields one record per CDR3 protein. The sample consists of more than 650,000 distinct CDR3 sequences, about 20% of them appearing once. The sequencing sample was made of blood. All receptors derive from a man in his sixties or seventies in good health. The CDR3 runs from the conserved cysteine through the conserved F or W. A D gene is named only where the DNA matches it firmly. Expanded clones are given a class, and other clones once, few, many or no size at all.

>TRBD2|TRBV14|TRBJ2-7|few
CASSQPQLAGVYEQYF
TGTGCCAGCAGCCAGCCGCAACTAGCGGGAGTGTACGAGCAGTACTTC
>-|TRBV9|TRBJ1-1|once
CASSVGGASNTEAFF
TGTGCCAGCAGCGTTGGAGGGGCGTCGAACACTGAAGCTTTCTTT
>TRBD2|TRBV7-9|TRBJ2-1|-
CASITLAGTSINEQFF
TGTGCCAGCATCACTCTTGCCGGGACTAGCATCAATGAGCAGTTCTTC
>-|TRBV12-3/TRBV12-4|TRBJ2-1|-
CASSLRAQLEEQFF
TGTGCCAGCAGCCTGAGGGCCCAACTGGAGGAGCAGTTCTTC
>TRBD1|TRBV5-1|TRBJ1-4|few
CASSSPGTAVATNEKLFF
TGCGCCAGCAGCTCCCCCGGGACAGCGGTTGCAACTAATGAAAAACTGTTTTTT
>TRBD2|TRBV29-1|TRBJ2-3|few
CSVESRGGATDTQYF
TGCAGCGTTGAAAGCCGCGGGGGGGCAACAGATACGCAGTATTTT
>TRBD2|TRBV4-3|TRBJ2-1|-
CASSPLAGGGMSSYNEQFF
TGCGCCAGCAGCCCACTAGCGGGAGGGGGTATGAGCTCCTACAATGAGCAGTTCTTC
>TRBD1|TRBV20-1|TRBJ2-4|few
CSASFQGAQIVKNIQYF
TGCAGTGCTAGTTTCCAGGGGGCGCAGATAGTCAAAAACATTCAGTACTTC
>TRBD1|TRBV12-3/TRBV12-4|TRBJ1-6|few
CASSSRTGQNSPLHF
TGTGCCAGCAGTTCGAGGACAGGGCAGAATTCACCCCTCCACTTT
>-|TRBV20-1|TRBJ1-3|few
CSAVTGTAGNTIYF
TGCAGTGCTGTTACCGGGACGGCTGGAAACACCATATATTTT
>TRBD1|TRBV12-3/TRBV12-4|TRBJ1-2|-
CASSSIDRVNGYTF
TGTGCCAGCAGTTCCATCGACAGGGTGAATGGCTACACCTTC
>-|TRBV19|TRBJ2-2|many
CASSIGGGRTGELFF
TGTGCCAGTAGTATTGGGGGGGGCAGGACCGGGGAGCTGTTTTTT
>-|TRBV24-1|TRBJ2-3|few
CATSDPSADTQYF
TGTGCCACCAGTGATCCGTCGGCAGATACGCAGTATTTT
>-|TRBV18|TRBJ2-2|few
CASSPPATGELFF
TGTGCCAGCTCACCACCAGCCACCGGGGAGCTGTTTTTT
>-|TRBV18|TRBJ2-6|-
CASSLNQGRFSGANVLTF
TGTGCCAGCTCACTGAACCAGGGACGGTTCTCTGGGGCCAACGTCCTGACTTTC
>-|TRBV21-1|TRBJ2-3|-
CTSPGHRTDTQYF
TGTACCAGCCCGGGACACCGCACAGATACGCAGTATTTT
>TRBD1|TRBV28|TRBJ1-2|few
CASTVIRGQRTDGYTF
TGTGCCAGCACTGTTATTAGGGGGCAGAGGACGGATGGCTACACCTTC
>TRBD2|TRBV5-1|TRBJ2-3|-
CASTLTSRVTDTQYF
TGCGCCAGCACCCTGACTAGCAGGGTTACAGATACGCAGTATTTT
>-|TRBV7-2|TRBJ2-3|-
CASTLDGTSTDTQYF
TGTGCCAGCACCCTAGACGGGACGAGCACAGATACGCAGTATTTT
>-|TRBV28|TRBJ1-2|few
CASSLMGVGYGYTF
TGTGCCAGCAGTTTAATGGGGGTAGGCTATGGCTACACCTTC
>-|TRBV20-1|TRBJ2-7|-
CSASPGHQSYEQYF
TGCAGTGCAAGTCCGGGACACCAGTCCTACGAGCAGTACTTC
>-|TRBV19|TRBJ2-3|few
CASSIVRGVGTDTQYF
TGTGCCAGTAGTATAGTCAGGGGAGTCGGCACAGATACGCAGTATTTT
>TRBD2|TRBV7-9|TRBJ2-1|few
CASSDSGSGGSTFF
TGTGCCAGCAGCGATAGTGGTTCGGGCGGGAGTACGTTCTTC
>TRBD2|TRBV5-1|TRBJ2-7|few
CASSLGLAGMSEQYF
TGCGCCAGCAGCTTGGGGCTAGCGGGGATGAGCGAGCAGTACTTC
>TRBD2|TRBV18|TRBJ2-5|-
CASSSDNGLAGVGQETQYF
TGTGCCAGCTCATCAGACAACGGTCTAGCGGGAGTCGGACAAGAGACCCAGTACTTC
>TRBD1|TRBV29-1|TRBJ1-1|few
CSVGTGSFEAFF
TGCAGCGTAGGGACAGGTTCGTTTGAAGCTTTCTTT
>TRBD1|TRBV5-1|TRBJ2-3|many
CASRTGQVSTDTQYF
TGCGCCAGCAGGACAGGGCAAGTATCGACAGATACGCAGTATTTT
>TRBD1|TRBV7-8|TRBJ1-2|-
CASSWGTGGVYGYTF
TGTGCCAGCAGCTGGGGGACAGGGGGCGTCTATGGCTACACCTTC
>TRBD2|TRBV15|TRBJ2-1|few
CATSRDLTGGTNEQFF
TGTGCCACCAGCAGAGATCTTACGGGAGGCACCAATGAGCAGTTCTTC
>TRBD1|TRBV6-2/TRBV6-3|TRBJ1-2|-
CASSSDRGANYGYTF
TGTGCCAGCAGTTCGGACAGGGGTGCCAACTATGGCTACACCTTC
>-|TRBV2|TRBJ2-3|-
CATQGRQGFPDTQYF
TGTGCCACTCAGGGACGGCAGGGGTTTCCAGATACGCAGTATTTT
>-|TRBV21-1|TRBJ1-2|few
CASSKTRANYGYTF
TGTGCCAGCAGCAAGACGAGAGCTAACTATGGCTACACCTTC
>TRBD2|TRBV28|TRBJ2-3|many
CASRPYPSGGPTDTQYF
TGTGCCAGCAGGCCCTATCCCAGCGGGGGCCCCACAGATACGCAGTATTTT
>-|TRBV5-1|TRBJ2-3|many
CASSLGVASTTDTQYF
TGCGCCAGCAGCTTGGGCGTAGCGTCCACAACAGATACGCAGTATTTT
>-|TRBV20-1|TRBJ2-7|many
CSARDPGSGSYEQYF
TGCAGTGCTAGAGACCCAGGGTCGGGCTCCTACGAGCAGTACTTC
>-|TRBV7-3|TRBJ2-3|few
CASSRAGGITTDTQYF
TGTGCCAGCAGCCGTGCTGGCGGGATAACCACAGATACGCAGTATTTT
>-|TRBV2|TRBJ2-5|-
CASSVVRGPQETQYF
TGTGCCAGCAGTGTCGTGAGGGGACCCCAAGAGACCCAGTACTTC
>-|TRBV19|TRBJ1-3|few
CASKTGLSGNTIYF
TGTGCCAGTAAAACGGGGCTCTCTGGAAACACCATATATTTT
>-|TRBV11-1|TRBJ1-1|-
CASCKTGRVTEAFF
TGTGCCAGCTGCAAGACAGGAAGGGTGACTGAAGCTTTCTTT
>-|TRBV5-5|TRBJ1-5|few
CASSAGQPNQPQHF
TGTGCCAGCAGCGCAGGACAGCCCAATCAGCCCCAGCATTTT
>TRBD1|TRBV10-3|TRBJ2-3|few
CAIKGDRGTDTQYF
TGTGCCATCAAGGGGGACAGGGGAACAGATACGCAGTATTTT
>TRBD2|TRBV18|TRBJ2-1|-
CAGSSGLADNEQFF
TGTGCCGGTTCTAGTGGACTAGCGGACAATGAGCAGTTCTTC
>-|TRBV11-2|TRBJ2-7|-
CASSHRGVLDEQYF
TGTGCCAGCAGTCATCGGGGTGTATTGGACGAGCAGTACTTC
>-|TRBV2|TRBJ2-7|few
CASSVLWTDYDGQYF
TGTGCCAGCAGTGTGTTATGGACAGACTACGATGGGCAGTACTTC
>-|TRBV6-1|TRBJ1-1|few
CASRPENMNTEAFF
TGTGCCAGCAGGCCGGAAAACATGAACACTGAAGCTTTCTTT
>-|TRBV5-1|TRBJ1-2|-
CASSLDARSSSLTTF
TGCGCCAGCAGCTTGGATGCGCGTTCGAGCAGTCTTACCACCTTC
>-|TRBV7-9|TRBJ1-1|many
CASSLVEKSPFF
TGTGCCAGCAGCTTAGTTGAGAAATCGCCTTTCTTT
>-|TRBV20-1|TRBJ2-2|few
CSALRGKNTGELFF
TGCAGTGCCCTAAGAGGGAAGAACACCGGGGAGCTGTTTTTT
>TRBD1|TRBV5-1|TRBJ1-1|-
CANSLGQGVGTEAFF
TGCGCCAACAGCTTGGGACAGGGAGTTGGGACTGAAGCTTTCTTT
>-|TRBV5-6|TRBJ2-7|-
CASSPPGGPNEQYF
TGTGCCAGCAGCCCTCCTGGGGGGCCCAACGAGCAGTACTTC
>-|TRBV7-3|TRBJ2-2|-
CASSPDPGLNTGELFF
TGTGCCAGCAGCCCCGACCCGGGACTCAACACCGGGGAGCTGTTTTTT
>TRBD1|TRBV12-3/TRBV12-4|TRBJ2-1|-
CASTPSGQNNEQFF
TGTGCCAGCACCCCCTCGGGACAGAACAATGAGCAGTTCTTC
>-|TRBV12-3/TRBV12-4|TRBJ1-2|-
CASSPRPGNYGYTF
TGTGCCAGCAGTCCGCGACCGGGCAACTATGGCTACACCTTC
>-|TRBV21-1|TRBJ2-3|-
CASSGNRGRDPRSKTDTQYF
TGTGCCAGCAGCGGAAACAGGGGGCGCGATCCGCGTTCCAAGACAGATACGCAGTATTTT